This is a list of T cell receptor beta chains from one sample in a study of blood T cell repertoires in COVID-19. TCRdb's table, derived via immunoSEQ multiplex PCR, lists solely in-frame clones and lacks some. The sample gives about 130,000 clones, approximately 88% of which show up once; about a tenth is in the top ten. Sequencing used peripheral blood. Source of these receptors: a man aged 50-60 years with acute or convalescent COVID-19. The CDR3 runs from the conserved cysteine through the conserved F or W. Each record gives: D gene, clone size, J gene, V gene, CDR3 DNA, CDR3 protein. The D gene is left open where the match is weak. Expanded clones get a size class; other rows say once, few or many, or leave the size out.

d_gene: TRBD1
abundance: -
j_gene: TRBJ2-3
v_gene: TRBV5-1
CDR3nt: TGCGCCAGCAGACTCCCCGGCAACGGACAGGGGGGAACAGATACGCAGTATTTT
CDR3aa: CASRLPGNGQGGTDTQYF

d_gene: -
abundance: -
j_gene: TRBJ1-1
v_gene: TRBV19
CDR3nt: TGTGCCAGTAGTATACGTGGGGCTGGTACTGAAGCTTTCTTT
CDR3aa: CASSIRGAGTEAFF

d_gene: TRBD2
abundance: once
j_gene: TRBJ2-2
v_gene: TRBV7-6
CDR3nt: TGTGCCAGCAGCCCGGGACCGGGGGAGGGAGATGCCGGGGAGCTGTTTTTT
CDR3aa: CASSPGPGEGDAGELFF

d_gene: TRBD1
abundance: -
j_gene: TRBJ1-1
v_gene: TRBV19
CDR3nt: TGTGCCAGTACCGCGACAGGGTACACTGAAGCTTTCTTT
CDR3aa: CASTATGYTEAFF

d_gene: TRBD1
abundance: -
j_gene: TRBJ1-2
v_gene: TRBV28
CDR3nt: TGTGCCAGCAGTCCTGGGACAGGGAATGCCTACACCTTC
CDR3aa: CASSPGTGNAYTF

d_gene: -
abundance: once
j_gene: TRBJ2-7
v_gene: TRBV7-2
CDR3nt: TGTGCCAGCAGCTTAGGCGGACTCAAGGGCGAGCAGTACTTC
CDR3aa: CASSLGGLKGEQYF

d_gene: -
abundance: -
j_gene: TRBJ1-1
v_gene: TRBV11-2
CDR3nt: TGTGCCAGCAGCCCTGACTGGAACACTGAAGCTTTCTTT
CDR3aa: CASSPDWNTEAFF

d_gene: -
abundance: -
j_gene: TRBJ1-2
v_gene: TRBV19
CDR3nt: TGTGCCAGTATGGCGACTCTTGGCTATGGCTACACCTTC
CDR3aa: CASMATLGYGYTF

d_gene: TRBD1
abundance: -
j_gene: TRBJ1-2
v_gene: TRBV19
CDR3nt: TGTGCCACCGACGAAAGACAGGGCTACGGCTACACCTTC
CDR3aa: CATDERQGYGYTF

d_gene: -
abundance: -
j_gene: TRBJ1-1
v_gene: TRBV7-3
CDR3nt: TGTGCCAGCAGCTTAACAGGAGTACTTGATCCCCGACGGAACACTGAAGCTTTCTTT
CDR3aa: CASSLTGVLDPRRNTEAFF

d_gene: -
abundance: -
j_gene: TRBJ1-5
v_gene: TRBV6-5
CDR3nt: TGTGCCAGCACGCGGGGGAACAATCAGCCCCAGCATTTT
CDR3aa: CASTRGNNQPQHF

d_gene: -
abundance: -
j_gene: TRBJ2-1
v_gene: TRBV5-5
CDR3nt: TGTGCCAGCAGCTTGACAGGGCATGGAGTGAATGAGCAGTTCTTC
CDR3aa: CASSLTGHGVNEQFF

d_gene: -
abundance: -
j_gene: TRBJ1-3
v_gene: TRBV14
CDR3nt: TGTGCCAGCAGCCAAGCGGCCGGGGTTGGAAACACCATATATTTT
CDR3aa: CASSQAAGVGNTIYF

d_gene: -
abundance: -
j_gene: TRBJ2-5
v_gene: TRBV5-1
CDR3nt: TGCGCCAGCAGCTTGCTAGGATTGCAAGAGACCCAGTACTTC
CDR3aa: CASSLLGLQETQYF

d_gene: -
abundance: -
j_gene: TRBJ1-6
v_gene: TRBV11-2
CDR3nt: TGTGCCAGCAGCCCCCTGCACAGCAGTAACTCCTATAATTCACCCCTCCACTTT
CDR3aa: CASSPLHSSNSYNSPLHF

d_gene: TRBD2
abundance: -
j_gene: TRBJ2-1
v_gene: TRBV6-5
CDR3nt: TGTGCCAGCAGTTACTCAATAGCGGGAGTCAATGAGCAGTTCTTC
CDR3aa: CASSYSIAGVNEQFF

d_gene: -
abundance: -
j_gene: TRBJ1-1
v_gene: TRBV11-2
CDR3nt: TGTGCCAGCAGCAAATGGGGAAACCCGACGGCGGGGGTCACTGAAGCTTTCTTT
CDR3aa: CASSKWGNPTAGVTEAFF

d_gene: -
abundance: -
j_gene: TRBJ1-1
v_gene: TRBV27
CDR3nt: TGTGCCAGCAGTTTTCAGGGGACCGTGGGTGAAGCTTTCTTT
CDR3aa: CASSFQGTVGEAFF

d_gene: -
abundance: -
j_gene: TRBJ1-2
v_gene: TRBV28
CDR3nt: TGTGCCAGCAGTTACTATGGTCAGGGCTATGGCTACACCTTC
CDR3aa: CASSYYGQGYGYTF

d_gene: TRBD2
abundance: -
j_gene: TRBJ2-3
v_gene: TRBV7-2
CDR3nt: TGTGCCAGCAGCACCAAGGTGGGAGGGGATACGCAGTATTTT
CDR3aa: CASSTKVGGDTQYF

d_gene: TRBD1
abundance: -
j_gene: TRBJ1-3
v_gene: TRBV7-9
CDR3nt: TGTGCCAGCAGCCCTGGGGGACAGGGGGGAAGTTTCGGAAACACCATATATTTT
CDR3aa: CASSPGGQGGSFGNTIYF

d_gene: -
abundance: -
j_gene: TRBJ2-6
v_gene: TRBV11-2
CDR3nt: TGTGCCAGCAGCTTTACAGGCTCTGGGGCCAACGTCCTGACTTTC
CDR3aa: CASSFTGSGANVLTF

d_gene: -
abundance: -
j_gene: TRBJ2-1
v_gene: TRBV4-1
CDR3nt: TGCGCCAGCAGCCAAGGGGGGACTTCGATATGGCAGTTCTTC
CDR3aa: CASSQGGTSIWQFF

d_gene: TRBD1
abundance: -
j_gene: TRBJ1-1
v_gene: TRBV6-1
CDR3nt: TGTGCCAGCAGTGACCGCACCCTAGGACAGGGCTTCGCTGAAGCTTTCTTT
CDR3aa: CASSDRTLGQGFAEAFF

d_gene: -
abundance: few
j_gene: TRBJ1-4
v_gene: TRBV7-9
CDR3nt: TGTGCCAGCAGCTTTCAGGGATCTAATGAAAAACTGTTTTTT
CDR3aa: CASSFQGSNEKLFF

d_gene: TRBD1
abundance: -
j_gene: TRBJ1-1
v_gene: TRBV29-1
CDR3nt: TGCAGCGTCCTACATAGGGGGACAGAAAGAAAAACGAACACTGAAGCTTTCTTT
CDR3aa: CSVLHRGTERKTNTEAFF

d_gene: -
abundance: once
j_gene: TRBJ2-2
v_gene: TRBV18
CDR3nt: TGTGCCAGCTCACCGGTTGGTCAGGGTGTCGGGGAGCTGTTTTTT
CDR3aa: CASSPVGQGVGELFF

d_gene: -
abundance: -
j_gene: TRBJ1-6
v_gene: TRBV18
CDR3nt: TGTGCCAGCTCCCCTTCGGGGGGGGATTCACCCCTCCACTTT
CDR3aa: CASSPSGGDSPLHF

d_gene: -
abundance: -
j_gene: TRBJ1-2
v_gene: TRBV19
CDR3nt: TGTGCCAGTAGTACCATTGGACAAGACTATGGCTACACCTTC
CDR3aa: CASSTIGQDYGYTF

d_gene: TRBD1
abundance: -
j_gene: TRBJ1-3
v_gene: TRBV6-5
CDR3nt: TGTGCCAGCCGGGGACAGAGCTCTGGAAACACCATATATTTT
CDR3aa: CASRGQSSGNTIYF

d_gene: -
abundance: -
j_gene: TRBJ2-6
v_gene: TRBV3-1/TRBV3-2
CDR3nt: TGTGCCAGCAGTTCCCAGCGCTCTGGGGCCAACGTCCTGACTTTC
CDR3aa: CASSSQRSGANVLTF

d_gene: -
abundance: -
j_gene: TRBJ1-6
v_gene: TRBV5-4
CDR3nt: TGTGCCAGCAGCCAGGGTGGGAGGTATAATTCACCCCTCCACTTT
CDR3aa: CASSQGGRYNSPLHF

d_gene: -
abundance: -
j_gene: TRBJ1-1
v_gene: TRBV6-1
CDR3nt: TGTGCCAGCAGTGAAAGAAGAGGTGAAGCTTTCTTT
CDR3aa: CASSERRGEAFF

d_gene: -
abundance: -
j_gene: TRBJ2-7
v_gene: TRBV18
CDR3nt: TGTGCCAGCTCACCTAACAGTGGCGAGTACGAGCAGTACTTC
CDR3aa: CASSPNSGEYEQYF

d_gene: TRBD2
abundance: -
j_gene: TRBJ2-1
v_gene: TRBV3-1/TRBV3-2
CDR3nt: TGTGCCAGCAGCTTAGCGGGAGGGCCCAATGAGCAGTTCTTC
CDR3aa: CASSLAGGPNEQFF

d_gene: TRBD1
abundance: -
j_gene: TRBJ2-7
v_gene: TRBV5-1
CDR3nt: TGCGCCAGCAGCCGGGACAGGGAGAGGGACGAGCAGTACTTC
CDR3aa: CASSRDRERDEQYF

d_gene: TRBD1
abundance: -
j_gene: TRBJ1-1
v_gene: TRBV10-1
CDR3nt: TGCGCCAGCAGTGAGCAAAGGACAGGGACTGAAGCTTTCTTT
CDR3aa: CASSEQRTGTEAFF

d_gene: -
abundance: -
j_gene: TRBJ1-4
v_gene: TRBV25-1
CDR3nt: TGTGCCAGCAGTGCCCACAGGGTTAGTAATGAAAAACTGTTTTTT
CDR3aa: CASSAHRVSNEKLFF

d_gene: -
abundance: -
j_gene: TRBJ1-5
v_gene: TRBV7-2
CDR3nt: TGTGCCAGCAGCTTATTATGGAGGAATCAGCCCCAGCATTTT
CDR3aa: CASSLLWRNQPQHF

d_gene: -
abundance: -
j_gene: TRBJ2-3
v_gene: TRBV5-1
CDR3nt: TGCGCCAGCAGCTGGGTGGGGGCGCTGACAGATACGCAGTATTTT
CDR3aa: CASSWVGALTDTQYF

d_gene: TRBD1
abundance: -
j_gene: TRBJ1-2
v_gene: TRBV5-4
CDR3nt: TGTGCCAGCAGCCCTATGGACAGGAAGAACTATGGCTACACCTTC
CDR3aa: CASSPMDRKNYGYTF

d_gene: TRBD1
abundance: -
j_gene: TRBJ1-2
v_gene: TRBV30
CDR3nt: TGTGCCTGGGGGACAGGACAGTATGGCTACACCTTC
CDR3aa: CAWGTGQYGYTF

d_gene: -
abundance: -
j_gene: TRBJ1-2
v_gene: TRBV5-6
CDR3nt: TGTGCCAGCAGCTTGGGGTCGGCAGGTTCATACTATGGCTACACCTTC
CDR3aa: CASSLGSAGSYYGYTF

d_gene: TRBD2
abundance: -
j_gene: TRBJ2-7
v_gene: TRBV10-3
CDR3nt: TGTGCCATCAGAGCTGGGACTAGCGGGAACGAGCAGTACTTC
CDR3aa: CAIRAGTSGNEQYF

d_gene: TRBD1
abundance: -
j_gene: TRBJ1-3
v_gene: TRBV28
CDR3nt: TGTGCCAGCAGTGCTCCTCCCGGGACAGGCTCCAGCTCTGGAAACACCATATATTTT
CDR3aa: CASSAPPGTGSSSGNTIYF

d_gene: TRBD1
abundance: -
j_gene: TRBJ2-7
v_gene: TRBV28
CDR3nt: TGTGCCAGCAGGACCGAGGGACAGGGGGCCTACGAGCAGTACTTC
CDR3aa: CASRTEGQGAYEQYF

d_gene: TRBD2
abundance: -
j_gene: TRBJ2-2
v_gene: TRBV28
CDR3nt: TGTGCCAGCAGTCCGCGGACTAGTGGCGCCGGGGAGCTGTTTTTT
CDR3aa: CASSPRTSGAGELFF

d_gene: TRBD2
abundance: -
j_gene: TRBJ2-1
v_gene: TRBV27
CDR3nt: TGTGCCAGCGGAATCCTTAGACTAGCGGGAGCCATAAGGGGAAATGAGCAGTTCTTC
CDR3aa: CASGILRLAGAIRGNEQFF

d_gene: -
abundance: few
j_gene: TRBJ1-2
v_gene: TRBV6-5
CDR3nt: TGTGCCAGCCGTTATTCCCAGGGAAGGGATGGCTACACCTTC
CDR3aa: CASRYSQGRDGYTF

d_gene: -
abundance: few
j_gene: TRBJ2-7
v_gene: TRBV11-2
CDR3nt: TGTGCCAGCAGCTCGACAGGAAGGTTCTACGAGCAGTACTTC
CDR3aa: CASSSTGRFYEQYF

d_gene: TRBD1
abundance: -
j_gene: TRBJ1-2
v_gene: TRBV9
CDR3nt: TGTGCCAGCAGCATTACAGGGGGCGCAGGCTACACCTTC
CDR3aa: CASSITGGAGYTF

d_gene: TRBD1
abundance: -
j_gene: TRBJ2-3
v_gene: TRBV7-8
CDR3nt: TGTGCCAGCAGCTCGACAGGGCAAGGTGGAGATACGCAGTATTTT
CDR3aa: CASSSTGQGGDTQYF